The 15 T cell receptor beta chains in this list originate from one sample, sequenced in a study of blood T cell repertoires in COVID-19. Repertoires were generated with immunoSEQ multiplex PCR, while TCRdb's copy carries only in-frame clones and drops some. Among 150,000 to 200,000 clones listed, around 84% were seen once. The sample comprised peripheral blood. Every receptor here comes from a woman aged 70 to 79 with COVID-19, enrolled during active disease.

This chain links TRBV24-1 with TRBJ2-4; 9 bases line up with TRBD1. The V and J ends lost 4 bases and 8 bases, in that order; junction bases with no gene match: 5. Germline lookup yields CDR1 KGHDR and CDR2 SFDVKD. This CDR3 has 14 residues. The CDR3 spells CATSEGDRAYIQYF. In nucleotides, the CDR3 is TGTGCCACCAGTGAAGGGGACAGGGCATACATTCAGTACTTC.

The V and J genes are TRBV9 and TRBJ2-1; the D gene is possibly TRBD2 (7 bases). The ends were cut back, 3 bases at V and 5 bases at J, with 18 bases in the middle. CDR3 length: 16 residues. The germline gives CDR1 SGDLS, CDR2 YYNGEE. CDR3 DNA sequence: TGTGCCAGCAGCGGACGTTGGGGAGGGGGAAACAATGAGCAGTTCTTC. Residues: CASSGRWGGGNNEQFF.

Concerning this clone itself: The same CDR3 arises from other DNA sequences in this sample as well. J is TRBJ1-1 and V is TRBV6-5; TRBD1 agrees at 7 bases. The V gene's germline CDR1 is MNHEY and CDR2 SVGAGI. CDR3 length: 14 residues. With 0 bases clipped from V and 4 bases from J, the junction kept 2 bases outside the gene matches. The CDR3 DNA reads as TGTGCCAGCAGTTACTCTACAGGGGCCACTGAAGCTTTCTTT. This gives the protein CASSYSTGATEAFF.

The chain uses TRBV2 and TRBJ2-2; D is unresolved. Trimming removed 8 bases at V and 2 bases at J, with 18 bases between. Germline loops: CDR1 SNHLY, CDR2 FYNNEI. The CDR3 loop spans 16 amino acids. This chain's CDR3 is CASGYGLGLNTGELFF. The CDR3 DNA sequence: TGTGCCAGCGGGTACGGTTTGGGCCTCAACACCGGGGAGCTGTTTTTT. Based on the CDR3 plus reference TRBV2 and TRBJ2-2, the full variable domain is EPEVTQTPSHQVTQMGQEVILRCVPISNHLYFYWYRQILGQKVEFLVSFYNNEISEKSEIFDDQFSVERPDGSNFTLKIRSTKLEDSAMYFCASGYGLGLNTGELFFGEGSRLTVL.

The J gene is TRBJ2-7, the V gene TRBV2; D is possibly TRBD1 (7 bases). Germline V gives CDR1 SNHLY, CDR2 FYNNEI. Trimming removed 4 bases from V and 4 bases from J, with 14 bases in between. This CDR3 spans 14 amino acids. CDR3 coding DNA: TGTGCCAGCAGTGCCAGGGGGGCCGCATACGAGCAGTACGTC. Its translation: CASSARGAAYEQYV.

The rearrangement uses TRBV18 and TRBJ1-2; 8 bases are shared with TRBD1. Germline-derived CDR1 and CDR2 are KGHSH and LQKENI. V was clipped by 4 bases and J by 5 bases; unmatched bases: 6. This CDR3 region has 14 residues. The CDR3 DNA reads TGTGCCAGCTCACGAGGACAGGGCACGTATGGCTACACCTTC. Protein product: CASSRGQGTYGYTF. Drawing the rest from reference TRBV18 and TRBJ1-2, the complete variable domain is NAGVMQNPRHLVRRRGQEARLRCSPMKGHSHVYWYRQLPEEGLKFMVYLQKENIIDESGMPKERFSAEFPKEGPSILRIQQVVRGDSAAYFCASSRGQGTYGYTFGSGTRLTVV.

The genes are TRBV6-5 and TRBJ1-1; 8 positions agree with TRBD1. The CDR3 contains 14 residues. V lost 6 bases, J lost 2 bases, and 5 bases stayed unmatched. The germline V gene encodes CDR1 MNHEY and CDR2 SVGAGI. The CDR3 sequence: CASRGGQGNTEAFF. The CDR3 DNA sequence: TGTGCCAGCAGGGGTGGACAGGGAAACACTGAAGCTTTCTTT.

The V gene is TRBV5-5, the J gene TRBJ1-1; no reliable D call. Trimming took off 5 bases at V and 1 base at J, with 15 bases between the two ends. Germline V gives CDR1 SGHKS, CDR2 YYEKEE (reference sequence). The length of the CDR3 is 15 residues. The CDR3 nucleotides are TGTGCCAGCAGTTATTCCTCCACGGGGAACACTGAAGCTTTCTTT. Translated: CASSYSSTGNTEAFF. Filled out from reference TRBV5-5 and TRBJ1-1, the complete variable domain reads DAGVTQSPTHLIKTRGQQVTLRCSPISGHKSVSWYQQVLGQGPQFIFQYYEKEERGRGNFPDRFSARQFPNYSSELNVNALLLGDSALYLCASSYSSTGNTEAFFGQGTRLTVV.

The genes are TRBV7-9 and TRBJ2-1; tentative D call: TRBD2 (6 bases). The length of the CDR3 is 15 residues. Germline lookup yields CDR1 SEHNR and CDR2 FQNEAQ (reference sequence). Deletions cut 2 bases from V and 8 bases from J, with 16 bases between. The CDR3 spells CASSLTTGAFYEQFF. CDR3 DNA sequence: TGTGCCAGCAGCTTAACGACGGGAGCTTTTTATGAGCAGTTCTTC.

This clone has a handful of counts. The rearrangement joins TRBV12-3 or TRBV12-4 to TRBJ2-1; TRBD2 matches at 7 bases. V lost 3 bases and J lost 15; bases outside the gene matches: 11. This CDR3 has 13 amino acids. The CDR3 spells CASSLDGRLGPFF. Written as DNA, the CDR3 is TGTGCCAGCAGTTTGGACGGGAGGCTCGGGCCGTTCTTC.

J is TRBJ1-3 and V is TRBV11-2, with D hard to call. This CDR3 is 16 amino acids long. Germline assignment: CDR1 SGHAT and CDR2 FQNNGV. Trimming removed 4 bases from V and 2 bases from J, with 15 bases in between. CDR3 residues: CASSSQRPGTGNTIYF. The CDR3 nucleotides are TGTGCCAGCAGCTCCCAAAGGCCAGGAACTGGAAACACCATATATTTT.

The chain uses TRBV7-8 and TRBJ2-7, with D maybe TRBD2 (5 bases). The V end was cut by 5 bases, the J end by 7 bases, with 12 bases between. CDR1 is SGHVS, CDR2 FQNEAQ, per germline. CDR3 length equals 12 residues. The CDR3 region is CASSLKGDEQYF. The CDR3 bases are TGTGCCAGCAGCCTGAAGGGAGATGAGCAGTACTTC.

This chain links TRBV6-2 or TRBV6-3 with TRBJ2-7; the D is unclear. Trimming shortened V by 6 bases and J by 3 bases, and 6 bases separated the two germline ends. Germline V gene lookup returns CDR1 MNHEY and CDR2 SVGEGT. This CDR3 is built from 11 residues. The CDR3 DNA reads as TGTGCCAGCAGCTCCTTCTACGAGCAGTACGTC. Translating gives CASSSFYEQYV.

This clone appeared once. The chain combines TRBV9 with TRBJ2-4; TRBD2 agrees at 7 bases. Germline V gene data show CDR1 as SGDLS and CDR2 as YYNGEE. The CDR3 length is 16 residues. J lost 3 bases, V lost 3 bases, and 9 bases had no gene match. The CDR3 is CASSGGAGLGKNIQYF. CDR3 nucleotide sequence: TGTGCCAGCAGCGGTGGAGCGGGGTTGGGCAAAAACATTCAGTACTTC.

This clone was seen once. DNA of the CDR3: TGTGCCAGTACTCACAGGAACCAGCCCCAGCATTTT. Protein: CASTHRNQPQHF. V usage is TRBV19 and J usage is TRBJ1-5; a weak D match, TRBD1 (5 bases). With 7 bases removed from V and 7 bases from J, the gap between germline ends came to 11 bases. The CDR3 extends over 12 amino acids. CDR1 is LNHDA and CDR2 is SQIVND in the germline V gene (reference sequence).